The 24 T cell receptor beta chains listed next were all sequenced from one sample in a study of regulatory T cells in long-lasting Graves disease. The time point: newly diagnosed GD, antithyroid drugs for less than 3 months. Scientists built the TCR library using RNA that was extracted from PBMCs. Arm-PCR with iRepertoire HTBI primers amplified the CDR3 regions for these TCR beta libraries. From the multiplex PCR reads, TCRdb called clonotypes with MiXCR, one entry per CDR3 protein. Here the sample spans approximately 400,000 distinct CDR3 sequences, roughly 15% being singletons. The sequenced sample was peripheral blood mononuclear cells (PBMCs), obtained at new diagnosis, from a patient treated with antithyroid drugs. The receptors shown here come from a female donor with Graves disease.

This sequence joins TRBV7-9 and TRBJ2-1, with 9 bases lining up with TRBD2. The CDR3 is made up of 15 amino acids. The J segment lost 1 base and the V segment lost 5 bases, leaving 3 bases of the junction unmatched. CDR1 is SEHNR, CDR2 FQNEAQ, per germline (reference sequence). The CDR3 DNA sequence: TGTGCCAGCAGCCGGACTAGCGAGTCCTACAATGAGCAGTTCTTC. This translates into CASSRTSESYNEQFF.

In its sample, this clonotype was seen many times. This rearrangement joins TRBV12-3 or TRBV12-4 to TRBJ1-4, with TRBD1 matching over 10 bases. V gave up 7 bases and J gave up 8 bases; unmatched junction bases: 13. This CDR3 is 16 amino acids long. The CDR3, as DNA: TGTGCCAGCAATGGACAGGGGGTCAGCCCGGAGGAAAAACTGTTTTTT. This codes for CASNGQGVSPEEKLFF.

This clonotype was recorded a few times. The V gene is TRBV18, the J gene TRBJ2-1; 8 bases match TRBD2. Losses at the gene ends were 1 base for V and 10 bases for J; bases not matched to a gene: 12. Per germline, CDR1 KGHSH and CDR2 LQKENI. The CDR3 spans 16 residues. DNA for the CDR3: TGTGCCAGCTCACCACGACTGGCTCGTCGGGGGGGAGAGCAGTTCTTC. Translating it yields CASSPRLARRGGEQFF. The full variable domain, completed using reference TRBV18 and TRBJ2-1, is NAGVMQNPRHLVRRRGQEARLRCSPMKGHSHVYWYRQLPEEGLKFMVYLQKENIIDESGMPKERFSAEFPKEGPSILRIQQVVRGDSAAYFCASSPRLARRGGEQFFGPGTRLTVL.

There are many counts of this clonotype. The chain couples TRBV20-1 to TRBJ2-7; 7 positions agree with TRBD2. The CDR3 contains 15 residues. With V trimmed by 5 bases and J by 1 base, 11 bases remained unmatched. Germline CDR1 DFQATT, CDR2 SNEGSKA (reference sequence). CDR3 protein: CSAPKGGRGSYEQYF. CDR3 DNA: TGCAGTGCTCCCAAGGGCGGGAGAGGGTCCTACGAGCAGTACTTC.

This clonotype was recorded at least ten times. The chain couples TRBV30 to TRBJ1-1; 8 positions match TRBD1. The germline V gene has CDR1 GTSNPN and CDR2 SVGIG (reference sequence). This CDR3 region has 14 residues. V lost 7 bases to trimming and J lost 4 bases; unmatched junction nucleotides: 11. The CDR3 nucleotides read TGTGCCTCAAACCGGGACAGGAGTTTCACTGAAGCTTTCTTT. It yields the protein CASNRDRSFTEAFF. The entire variable domain, with the rest obtained from reference TRBV30 and TRBJ1-1, is as follows: SQTIHQWPATLVQPVGSPLSLECTVEGTSNPNLYWYRQAAGRGLQLLFYSVGIGQISSEVPQNLSASRPQDRQFILSSKKLLLSDSGFYLCASNRDRSFTEAFFGQGTRLTVV.

This clonotype has ten or more counts. This rearrangement joins TRBV20-1 to TRBJ2-3; no firm D call. Trimming removed 0 bases at V and 4 bases at J, with 17 bases between. The V gene's germline CDR1 is DFQATT and CDR2 SNEGSKA (reference sequence). The CDR3 length is 16 residues. For the CDR3, the DNA is TGCAGTGCTAGAGAAAGGCAGTACGGTTATTCAGATACGCAGTATTTT. Its translation: CSARERQYGYSDTQYF.

The V and J genes are TRBV5-1 and TRBJ1-1; D uncertain. Germline V gene lookup returns CDR1 SGHRS and CDR2 YFSETQ. The V end was cut by 0 bases, the J end by 1 base, with 10 bases between. The CDR3 extends over 15 amino acids. As DNA, the CDR3 is TGCGCCAGCAGCTTGGAAGTACGGGAGAACACTGAAGCTTTCTTT. Its translation: CASSLEVRENTEAFF. Using reference TRBV5-1 and TRBJ1-1 for the parts outside the CDR3, the full variable domain is KAGVTQTPRYLIKTRGQQVTLSCSPISGHRSVSWYQQTPGQGLQFLFEYFSETQRNKGNFPGRFSGRQFSNSRSEMNVSTLELGDSALYLCASSLEVRENTEAFFGQGTRLTVV.

This clonotype has just a few counts. The rearrangement joins TRBV3-1 to TRBJ2-1; D is uncertain. The CDR3 runs to 15 residues. Trimming removed 3 bases at V and 2 bases at J, with 11 bases between. Germline values: CDR1 LGHDT, CDR2 YNNKEL (reference sequence). CDR3 nucleotide sequence: TGTGCCAGCAGCCAGACCCTCGGCCCCTACAATGAGCAGTTCTTC. Translated: CASSQTLGPYNEQFF.

The V call is TRBV6-1, the J call TRBJ2-1, with 8 bases that match TRBD1. J was trimmed by 1 base and V by 4 bases; bases with no gene match: 6. The germline gives CDR1 MNHNS, CDR2 SASEGT. The CDR3 extends over 16 amino acids. CDR3 sequence (DNA): TGTGCCAGCAGTGCGGCAGGGGGCTGGTCCTACAATGAGCAGTTCTTC. Translating it yields CASSAAGGWSYNEQFF.

This clonotype was counted many times. The chain recombines TRBV7-2 with TRBJ2-3; D is possibly TRBD2 (6 bases). The CDR3 sequence is 14 residues long. Germline CDR1 and CDR2: SGHTA and FQGNSA. V dropped 1 base and J dropped 4 bases, with 9 bases sitting between them. Here the CDR3 reads CASSLGTGADTQYF. The CDR3 nucleotides read TGTGCCAGCAGCTTAGGTACGGGAGCAGATACGCAGTATTTT.

V gene TRBV7-6 combines with J gene TRBJ2-1, with 7 bases aligning to TRBD1. The CDR3 has 16 amino acids. Germline assignment: CDR1 SGHVS and CDR2 FNYEAQ. The ends lost 0 bases at V and 3 bases at J; junction bases unmatched: 5. The CDR3 region is CASSLAGTVDYNEQFF. The DNA of the CDR3 is TGTGCCAGCAGCTTAGCAGGGACAGTGGACTACAATGAGCAGTTCTTC. The variable domain in full, completed from reference TRBV7-6 and TRBJ2-1, reads GAGVSQSPRYKVTKRGQDVALRCDPISGHVSLYWYRQALGQGPEFLTYFNYEAQQDKSGLPNDRFSAERPEGSISTLTIQRTEQRDSAMYRCASSLAGTVDYNEQFFGPGTRLTVL.

In regard to this clonotype: One junction end disagrees with the germline gene, perhaps due to a read error. J is TRBJ2-7 and V is TRBV7-9; possible D gene TRBD2, 6 bases. The CDR3 runs to 16 residues. CDR1 and CDR2 from the germline V gene are SEHNR and FQNEAQ (reference sequence). The CDR3 region is CASSSPAGQAGYEQYF. DNA for the CDR3: TGCGCCAGCAGCTCCCCGGCGGGGCAGGCAGGGTACGAGCAGTACTTC.

In its sample, this clonotype was seen many times. This chain connects TRBV7-3 to TRBJ1-4, with TRBD1 matching 9 bases. The CDR3 is 15 amino acids. V was clipped by 4 bases and J by 8 bases; unmatched bases: 8. Germline V gene data show CDR1 as SGHTA and CDR2 as FQGTGA. CDR3 sequence (DNA): TGTGCCAGCAGCTCTACAGGGGGCTCGGGCGAAAAACTGTTTTTT. Translation: CASSSTGGSGEKLFF.

Many counts were recorded for this clonotype. The CDR3 DNA sequence: TGCAGTGCCAATAACCCTACAGGAAACACTGAAGCTTTCTTT. Amino acids: CSANNPTGNTEAFF. This chain connects TRBV20-1 to TRBJ1-1; possible D gene TRBD1, 5 bases. CDR3 length equals 14 residues. V lost 6 bases, J lost 2 bases, and 16 bases lay in between. The germline gives CDR1 DFQATT, CDR2 SNEGSKA (reference sequence).

The chain couples TRBV4-1 to TRBJ1-1; maybe TRBD1 (5 bases). This CDR3 contains 12 residues. Germline CDR1 MGHRA, CDR2 YSYEKL. V was trimmed by 3 bases and J by 12 bases, leaving 14 bases between them. The CDR3 loop is CASSQTRDETFF. The CDR3 DNA reads as TGCGCCAGCAGCCAGACCCGGGACGAAACTTTCTTT.

This clonotype was detected ten times or more. The J gene is TRBJ1-1, the V gene TRBV9, with no clear D. Germline V gene sequence: CDR1 SGDLS, CDR2 YYNGEE. The V end was cut by 0 bases, the J end by 0 bases, with 6 bases between. This CDR3 comprises 14 residues. The CDR3 sequence is CASSVATMNTEAFF. Written as DNA, the CDR3 is TGTGCCAGCAGCGTAGCGACTATGAACACTGAAGCTTTCTTT.

Turning to this clonotype: This may stem from a read error, because a much larger clone lies one nucleotide away. The genes are TRBV28 and TRBJ1-5; 8 bases fit TRBD1. The ends lost 3 bases at V and 9 bases at J; junction bases unmatched: 16. The germline V gene has CDR1 MDHEN and CDR2 SYDVKM. CDR3 length: 17 residues. The CDR3 DNA reads as TGTGCCAGCAGTTTCAATGATATGACAGGGGCGCGCCGGCCCCAGCATTTT. This translates into CASSFNDMTGARRPQHF.

The rearrangement joins TRBV15 to TRBJ2-3, with a tentative D call TRBD2 (5 bases). CDR3 size: 14 residues. The germline V gene encodes CDR1 LNHNV and CDR2 YYDKDF (reference sequence). V lost 7 bases and J lost 0, with 11 bases in between. This CDR3 reads CATKAGSSTDTQYF. For the CDR3, the DNA is TGTGCCACCAAGGCGGGCTCAAGCACAGATACGCAGTATTTT.

In its sample, this clonotype was seen many times. V usage is TRBV20-1 and J usage is TRBJ1-6, with TRBD1 identical over 7 bases. The junction had 11 bases not matched to a gene; V was cut back by 3 bases and J by 3 bases. CDR1 and CDR2 (germline): DFQATT, SNEGSKA (reference sequence). There are 17 residues in the CDR3. CDR3 nucleotide sequence: TGCAGTGCTAGGGGTCGACTCGGACAGGACTATAATTCACCCCTCCACTTT. Protein sequence: CSARGRLGQDYNSPLHF.

The sample holds many counts of this clonotype. This rearrangement joins TRBV5-6 to TRBJ2-3; 12 nucleotides agree with TRBD2. V shed 4 bases and J 0 bases; nucleotides not matched to a gene: 3. This CDR3 has 16 amino acids. CDR1 is SGHDT and CDR2 is YYEEEE in the germline V gene. CDR3 sequence reads: CASSALAGGSTDTQYF. The DNA for the CDR3 is TGTGCCAGCAGCGCACTAGCGGGAGGAAGCACAGATACGCAGTATTTT. The whole variable domain, filled in from reference TRBV5-6 and TRBJ2-3, reads DAGVTQSPTHLIKTRGQQVTLRCSPKSGHDTVSWYQQALGQGPQFIFQYYEEEERQRGNFPDRFSGHQFPNYSSELNVNALLLGDSALYLCASSALAGGSTDTQYFGPGTRLTVL.

The CDR3 DNA is TGTGCCAGTACCCAGGAAGGAGGGGAGCTGTTTTTT. This gives the protein CASTQEGGELFF. The rearrangement joins TRBV19 to TRBJ2-2; no firm D call. There are 12 residues in the CDR3. Germline CDR1 is LNHDA and CDR2 is SQIVND (reference sequence). The V gene lost 7 bases and the J gene lost 8 bases, with 11 bases spanning the gap. Full variable domain (missing parts from reference TRBV19 and TRBJ2-2): DGGITQSPKYLFRKEGQNVTLSCEQNLNHDAMYWYRQDPGQGLRLIYYSQIVNDFQKGDIAEGYSVSREKKESFPLTVTSAQKNPTAFYLCASTQEGGELFFGEGSRLTVL.

This clonotype turned up a few times. Relative to the germline gene, one junction end is altered; a read error may explain this. The chain joins TRBV5-6 to TRBJ1-1; D call uncertain. The V gene's germline CDR1 is SGHDT and CDR2 YYEEEE. The CDR3 has 15 residues. CDR3 coding DNA: TGTGCTAGCAGCCTCAGCGCTCAGGCTAACACTGAAGCTTTCTTT. Protein sequence: CASSLSAQANTEAFF. The variable domain in full, completed from reference TRBV5-6 and TRBJ1-1, reads DAGVTQSPTHLIKTRGQQVTLRCSPKSGHDTVSWYQQALGQGPQFIFQYYEEEERQRGNFPDRFSGHQFPNYSSELNVNALLLGDSALYLCASSLSAQANTEAFFGQGTRLTVV.

The V gene is TRBV6-2 or TRBV6-3, the J gene TRBJ2-7; the match to TRBD2 covers 7 bases. J lost 1 base, V lost 4 bases, and 7 bases had no gene match. CDR3 size: 15 residues. CDR1 is MNHEY and CDR2 is SVGEGT in the germline V gene. For the CDR3, the DNA is TGTGCCAGCAGTTCCGCAGGAGCGGGGTCCTACGAGCAGTACTTC. It is translated as CASSSAGAGSYEQYF.

Concerning this clonotype: This could be a read error, since a much larger clone is one nucleotide away. The chain recombines TRBV13 with TRBJ1-4; D uncertain. Germline V gene data show CDR1 as PRHDT and CDR2 as FYEKMQ (reference sequence). V was clipped by 4 bases and J by 5 bases, with 11 bases between them. The CDR3 length is 14 residues. The DNA for the CDR3 is TGTGCCAGCAGCTCAGAGGGTAAAAATGAAAAACTGTTTTTT. This gives the protein CASSSEGKNEKLFF.